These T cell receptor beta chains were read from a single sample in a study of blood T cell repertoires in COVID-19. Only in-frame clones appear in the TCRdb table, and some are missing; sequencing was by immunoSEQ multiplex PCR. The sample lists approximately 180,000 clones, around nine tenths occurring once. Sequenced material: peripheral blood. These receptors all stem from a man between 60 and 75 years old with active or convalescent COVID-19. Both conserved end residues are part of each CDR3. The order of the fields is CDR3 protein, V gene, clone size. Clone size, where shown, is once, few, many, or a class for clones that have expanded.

cdr3_aa: CASSYGRELDYTF
v_call: TRBV6-5
clone_size: once

cdr3_aa: CASSVNRGRNEQFF
v_call: TRBV2
clone_size: NA

cdr3_aa: CASSQITGLHTEAFF
v_call: TRBV5-6
clone_size: NA

cdr3_aa: CASSPTGGKNSPLHF
v_call: TRBV18
clone_size: NA

cdr3_aa: CASSLRGYYNEQFF
v_call: TRBV27
clone_size: NA

cdr3_aa: CAWKRGGSGGYTF
v_call: TRBV30
clone_size: NA

cdr3_aa: CSVLQGNTGELFF
v_call: TRBV29-1
clone_size: NA

cdr3_aa: CASSLDRARAFF
v_call: TRBV12-3/TRBV12-4
clone_size: NA

cdr3_aa: CAINPGQGSYEQYF
v_call: TRBV10-3
clone_size: NA

cdr3_aa: CASSSGGRETQYF
v_call: TRBV5-5
clone_size: NA

cdr3_aa: CASSLAPGAPEQYF
v_call: TRBV5-5
clone_size: NA

cdr3_aa: CASSQRTGIMTGNTIYF
v_call: TRBV4-1
clone_size: NA

cdr3_aa: CASSYRQNTEAFF
v_call: TRBV12-3/TRBV12-4
clone_size: NA

cdr3_aa: CASSVAQYGTDTQYF
v_call: TRBV9
clone_size: NA

cdr3_aa: CASSPFELDGYTF
v_call: TRBV18
clone_size: NA

cdr3_aa: CASSTGQGRGGELFF
v_call: TRBV7-6
clone_size: NA

cdr3_aa: CASSQDVRANTEAFF
v_call: TRBV14
clone_size: NA

cdr3_aa: CASSAEVAQPQHF
v_call: TRBV2
clone_size: NA

cdr3_aa: CATSGGQGGTDTQYF
v_call: TRBV24-1
clone_size: once